This T cell receptor beta chain was captured in a study of blood T cell repertoires in COVID-19. Measured with immunoSEQ multiplex PCR; TCRdb has only the in-frame clones, and not every one. The repertoire consists of 240,000 or so clones, with approximately 82% occurring once and the leading ten covering 1.5% to 2%. The germline V gene encodes CDR1 KGHDR and CDR2 SFDVKD. V lost 8 bases and J lost 3; bases outside the gene matches: 3. This CDR3 spans 14 amino acids. The material sequenced was peripheral blood. This TCR was recovered from an elderly woman with acute or convalescent COVID-19. This chain uses TRBV24-1 with TRBJ2-3; 11 positions match TRBD2. The CDR3 sequence is CATKSSGRTDTQYF. CDR3 sequence (DNA): TGTGCCACCAAATCTAGCGGGAGGACAGATACGCAGTATTTT.